Listed below are T cell receptor beta chains from one sample, sequenced in a study of blood T cell repertoires in COVID-19. Sequencing used immunoSEQ multiplex PCR; TCRdb keeps in-frame clones, though not all of them. The data show about 12,000 clones, over 75% seen once. Sequenced sample: peripheral blood. The receptor source for this set is a human donor in a cohort sampled during active COVID-19. The conserved cysteine and the conserved F or W are not part of the CDR3 here. Size is stated for part of the rows, as once, few or many counts, or as a class when the clone is expanded.

v_call: TRBV5-1
clone_size: once
j_call: TRBJ1-1
cdr3_aa: ASSLGMTGTEAF

v_call: TRBV6-2/TRBV6-3
clone_size: -
j_call: TRBJ2-7
cdr3_aa: ASSYGTTSYEQY

v_call: TRBV7-3
clone_size: -
j_call: TRBJ2-2
cdr3_aa: ASSLEFGELF

v_call: TRBV9
clone_size: few
j_call: TRBJ2-2
cdr3_aa: ASTGGGELF

v_call: TRBV30
clone_size: -
j_call: TRBJ2-1
cdr3_aa: AWSVLGGEQF

v_call: TRBV3-1/TRBV3-2
clone_size: -
j_call: TRBJ2-7
cdr3_aa: ASSPGGGTEQY

v_call: TRBV6-2/TRBV6-3
clone_size: -
j_call: TRBJ2-5
cdr3_aa: ASSYSTARAKTQY

v_call: TRBV3-1/TRBV3-2
clone_size: once
j_call: TRBJ1-1
cdr3_aa: ASSPLMGETEAF

v_call: TRBV6-5
clone_size: -
j_call: TRBJ1-2
cdr3_aa: ATNSPGGYGYT

v_call: TRBV2
clone_size: -
j_call: TRBJ1-6
cdr3_aa: ASRTPGQGINSPLH

v_call: TRBV9
clone_size: -
j_call: TRBJ2-1
cdr3_aa: ASSVAKGYSGTHEQF

v_call: TRBV20-1
clone_size: -
j_call: TRBJ1-3
cdr3_aa: SASEDRAGNTIY

v_call: TRBV6-1
clone_size: -
j_call: TRBJ2-7
cdr3_aa: ASSEERYYSYEQY

v_call: TRBV28
clone_size: -
j_call: TRBJ2-1
cdr3_aa: ASSPGQGHRIADNEQF

v_call: TRBV6-6
clone_size: -
j_call: TRBJ1-2
cdr3_aa: ASSPTGGQGYT

v_call: TRBV12-3/TRBV12-4
clone_size: -
j_call: TRBJ2-7
cdr3_aa: ASRSPGYEQY